The 21 T cell receptor beta chains in this list originate from one sample, sequenced in a study of OX40 agonist ivuxolimab in advanced cancers. Clones were sequenced by immunoSEQ multiplex PCR, and TCRdb holds only the in-frame ones, with some missing. The sample has 45,000 or so clones, around 92% seen once. The sample was CD4+ or CD8+ T cells sorted from blood, taken in a trial of the OX40 agonist ivuxolimab. The receptors were gathered from an adult with an advanced solid tumor such as melanoma, head and neck, liver or kidney cancer.

V is TRBV7-9 and J is TRBJ2-7; 11 positions match TRBD2. The CDR3 totals 15 residues. V dropped 5 bases and J dropped 7; count of bases not matched to a gene: 10. Per the germline V gene, CDR1 is SEHNR and CDR2 is FQNEAQ (reference sequence). The CDR3 loop is CASSRLTSGSWEQYF. CDR3 nucleotides: TGTGCCAGCAGCCGTTTAACTAGCGGGAGTTGGGAGCAGTACTTC.

This chain uses TRBV11-2 with TRBJ2-7; D remains ambiguous. The CDR3 sequence is 11 residues long. Germline V gene lookup returns CDR1 SGHAT and CDR2 FQNNGV. The V end lost 2 bases, the J end lost 6 bases, and 5 bases lay between the germline ends. CDR3: CASSLNFEQYF. CDR3 nucleotides: TGTGCCAGCAGCTTAAACTTCGAGCAGTACTTC. Variable domain in full (rest from reference TRBV11-2 and TRBJ2-7): EAGVAQSPRYKIIEKRQSVAFWCNPISGHATLYWYQQILGQGPKLLIQFQNNGVVDDSQLPKDRFSAERLKGVDSTLKIQPAKLEDSAVYLCASSLNFEQYFGPGTRLTVT.

The V and J genes are TRBV2 and TRBJ1-2, with unresolved D. V was cut by 7 bases and J by 4 bases, with 10 bases left in between. From germline, CDR1 is SNHLY and CDR2 FYNNEI. This CDR3 is built from 12 residues. CDR3 in DNA: TGTGCCAGCATTAGGAAAGTCTATGGCTACACCTTC. Amino acid sequence: CASIRKVYGYTF. The variable domain in full, completed from reference TRBV2 and TRBJ1-2, reads EPEVTQTPSHQVTQMGQEVILRCVPISNHLYFYWYRQILGQKVEFLVSFYNNEISEKSEIFDDQFSVERPDGSNFTLKIRSTKLEDSAMYFCASIRKVYGYTFGSGTRLTVV.

This sequence joins TRBV4-1 and TRBJ2-7; D gene ambiguous. The CDR3 loop spans 15 amino acids. Trimming took 5 bases from V and 2 from J, leaving 16 bases between them. The germline gives CDR1 MGHRA, CDR2 YSYEKL. CDR3 nucleotide sequence: TGCGCCAGCAGCTCATTTCCAGGAGCACCCTACGAGCAGTACTTC. This translates into CASSSFPGAPYEQYF.

V and J are TRBV9 and TRBJ2-7; D remains ambiguous. CDR1 SGDLS and CDR2 YYNGEE come from the germline V gene. This CDR3 is built from 14 residues. Trimming pared 0 bases from V and 4 bases from J, leaving 11 bases between. The CDR3 sequence: CASSVGQAGYEQYF. DNA for the CDR3: TGTGCCAGCAGCGTAGGGCAGGCCGGGTACGAGCAGTACTTC.

The chain is built from TRBV11-2 and TRBJ2-1; 7 nucleotides align to TRBD2. V lost 0 bases, J lost 0 bases, and 14 bases stayed unmatched. The germline gives CDR1 SGHAT, CDR2 FQNNGV. The length of the CDR3 is 20 residues. CDR3 bases: TGTGCCAGCAGCTTAGATCTTCCGGGAGGCCTCCGCAGCTCCTACAATGAGCAGTTCTTC. Protein product: CASSLDLPGGLRSSYNEQFF.

This chain links TRBV5-6 with TRBJ2-1, with a possible D match to TRBD1 (5 bases). This CDR3 region has 11 residues. The germline V gene has CDR1 SGHDT and CDR2 YYEEEE. V lost 4 bases, J lost 6 bases, and 5 bases lay in between. The DNA of the CDR3 is TGTGCCAGCAGCAGGGGCAATGAGCAGTTCTTC. It yields the protein CASSRGNEQFF.

This sequence joins TRBV7-6 and TRBJ2-5; D unclear. The CDR3 loop spans 14 amino acids. V dropped 5 bases and J dropped 0 bases, with 10 bases sitting between them. Germline CDR1 SGHVS, CDR2 FNYEAQ. The CDR3 region is CASSTGQYQETQYF. The DNA of the CDR3 is TGTGCCAGCAGCACCGGCCAGTACCAAGAGACCCAGTACTTC.

V is TRBV10-3 and J is TRBJ1-3, with D maybe TRBD1 (5 bases). Germline V gene data show CDR1 as ENHRY and CDR2 as SYGVKD. CDR3 length: 14 residues. V lost 4 bases to trimming and J lost 2 bases, with 9 bases between them. In nucleotides, the CDR3 is TGTGCCATCAGTGTGGGGGATCCTGGAAACACCATATATTTT. Protein: CAISVGDPGNTIYF.

This clone was seen a single time. V is TRBV4-1 and J is TRBJ1-2; D is unclear. The V gene lost 0 bases and the J gene lost 4 bases, with 12 bases spanning the gap. The CDR3 spans 15 residues. Germline V gene lookup returns CDR1 MGHRA and CDR2 YSYEKL. CDR3 in DNA: TGCGCCAGCAGCCAAGATCGGGCTTTGGCCTATGGCTACACCTTC. This gives the protein CASSQDRALAYGYTF.

J is TRBJ1-1 and V is TRBV6-6; maybe TRBD1 (6 bases). The germline CDR1 and CDR2 sequences are MNHNY and SVGAGI (reference sequence). The CDR3 totals 13 residues. V lost 0 bases to trimming and J lost 8 bases, with 10 bases between them. CDR3 protein: CASSYSRTAEAFF. The CDR3 DNA follows: TGTGCCAGCAGTTACTCCAGGACAGCCGAAGCTTTCTTT.

The V call is TRBV5-1, the J call TRBJ1-6; D is unclear. V dropped 1 base and J dropped 14 bases, with 16 bases sitting between them. In germline, CDR1 is SGHRS, CDR2 YFSETQ. The CDR3 loop spans 14 amino acids. The CDR3 DNA reads TGCGCCAGCAGCTTGAGATCGCAGGAGTTTGCCCTCCACTTT. Translating gives CASSLRSQEFALHF.

The chain joins TRBV7-6 to TRBJ1-3; D gene uncertain. CDR3 length equals 15 residues. V dropped 2 bases and J dropped 4 bases, with 12 bases sitting between them. The germline V gene encodes CDR1 SGHVS and CDR2 FNYEAQ. The chain's CDR3 is CASSLNLGGGNTIYF. For the CDR3, the DNA is TGTGCCAGCAGCTTAAACCTTGGCGGCGGAAACACCATATATTTT.

The V gene is TRBV6-5, the J gene TRBJ2-3; D possibly uses TRBD1 or TRBD2 (5 bases each). The germline V and J ends were trimmed by 7 bases and 4 bases, with 15 bases remaining between them. The CDR3 contains 14 residues. Germline loops: CDR1 MNHEY, CDR2 SVGAGI. This chain's CDR3 is CASTWGSPPDTQYF. Here the CDR3 DNA reads TGTGCCAGCACCTGGGGGAGCCCCCCAGATACGCAGTATTTT.

The V and J genes are TRBV7-6 and TRBJ1-2, with D hard to call. Germline V gene data show CDR1 as SGHVS and CDR2 as FNYEAQ. Trimming left V 1 base short and J 5 bases short, with 14 bases between. This CDR3 contains 15 residues. This CDR3 reads CASSLDLPPAYGYTF. In DNA, the CDR3 is TGTGCCAGCAGCTTAGACCTCCCACCCGCTTATGGCTACACCTTC.

V usage is TRBV13 and J usage is TRBJ2-1; D gene unclear. Per germline, CDR1 PRHDT and CDR2 FYEKMQ (reference sequence). CDR3 size: 13 residues. Trimming cost V 0 bases and J 7 bases, with 7 bases left between them. The CDR3 spells CASSLGTINEQFF. CDR3 DNA: TGTGCCAGCAGCTTAGGAACCATTAATGAGCAGTTCTTC.

The rearrangement joins TRBV10-1 to TRBJ2-1; TRBD2 is a possible D gene (6 bases). The V gene's germline CDR1 is WNHNN and CDR2 SYGVQD (reference sequence). V lost 11 bases and J lost 8, with 19 bases in between. This CDR3 contains 13 residues. The CDR3 loop is CAGLPSGNDEQFF. The CDR3 coding sequence is TGCGCCGGACTACCTTCGGGGAACGATGAGCAGTTCTTC.

This rearrangement joins TRBV11-2 to TRBJ2-1; perhaps TRBD2 as D (5 bases). The V end lost 0 bases, the J end lost 7 bases, and 16 bases lay between the germline ends. Looked up from germline, CDR1 is SGHAT and CDR2 is FQNNGV. The CDR3 has 16 residues. For the CDR3, the DNA is TGTGCCAGCAGCTTAGATCGTCGCAGACCGGGAAATGAGCAGTTCTTC. This translates into CASSLDRRRPGNEQFF. Full variable domain (outside the CDR3, taken from reference TRBV11-2 and TRBJ2-1): EAGVAQSPRYKIIEKRQSVAFWCNPISGHATLYWYQQILGQGPKLLIQFQNNGVVDDSQLPKDRFSAERLKGVDSTLKIQPAKLEDSAVYLCASSLDRRRPGNEQFFGPGTRLTVL.

This chain uses TRBV9 with TRBJ2-7; possible D gene TRBD2, 5 bases. Germline V gene data show CDR1 as SGDLS and CDR2 as YYNGEE. The ends were cut back, 0 bases at V and 6 bases at J, with 10 bases in the middle. The CDR3 is made up of 13 amino acids. CDR3 coding DNA: TGTGCCAGCAGCGTAGGGGTAGCGCGCGAGCAGTACTTC. It yields the protein CASSVGVAREQYF.

The rearrangement links TRBV4-1 to TRBJ1-1, with no clear D. This CDR3 spans 14 amino acids. Germline V CDR1 and CDR2: MGHRA, YSYEKL. Deletions cut 4 bases from V and 0 bases from J, with 9 bases between. The CDR3 protein is CASSLFPMNTEAFF. The CDR3 bases are TGCGCCAGCAGCCTCTTTCCGATGAACACTGAAGCTTTCTTT.

The V and J genes are TRBV7-8 and TRBJ2-7; TRBD1 agrees at 9 bases. This CDR3 spans 19 amino acids. Germline V gives CDR1 SGHVS, CDR2 FQNEAQ. The V gene end was trimmed by 5 bases and the J gene end by 0 bases; junction bases not matched to a gene: 17. The CDR3: CASSTLQGAMPLRSYEQYF. For the CDR3, the DNA is TGTGCCAGCAGCACCTTACAGGGGGCGATGCCCCTCCGCTCCTACGAGCAGTACTTC.